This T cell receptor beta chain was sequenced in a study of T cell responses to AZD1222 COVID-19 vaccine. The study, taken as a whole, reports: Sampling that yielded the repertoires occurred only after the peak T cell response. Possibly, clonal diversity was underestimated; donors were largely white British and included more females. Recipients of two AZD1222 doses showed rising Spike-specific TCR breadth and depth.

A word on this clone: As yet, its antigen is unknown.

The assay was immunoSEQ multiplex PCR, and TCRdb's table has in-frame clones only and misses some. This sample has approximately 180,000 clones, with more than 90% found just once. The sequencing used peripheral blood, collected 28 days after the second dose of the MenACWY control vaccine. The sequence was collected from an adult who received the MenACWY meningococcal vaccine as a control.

The CDR3 DNA is TGTGCCAGCAGCTTCGGACAGGTCAACTATGGCTACACCTTC. Protein: CASSFGQVNYGYTF. V is TRBV7-8 and J is TRBJ1-2; TRBD1 matches at 7 bases. CDR3 length equals 14 residues. The V and J ends lost 3 bases and 2 bases, in that order; junction bases with no gene match: 3. The germline V gene encodes CDR1 SGHVS and CDR2 FQNEAQ.